These 10 T cell receptor beta chains were all obtained from the same sample, sequenced in a study of T cells after somatic rescue of genetic block. Libraries were prepared by immunoSEQ multiplex PCR; TCRdb keeps only in-frame clonotypes and omits some of them. The sample shows roughly 7,000 clones, 81% of them seen only once. Material: peripheral blood mononuclear cells (PBMCs). The receptors originated from a boy aged 5 to 17.

The chain carries TRBV4-3 and TRBJ2-5; no definite D call. The J call is doubtful: the DNA matches TRBJ2-7 better. CDR1 LGHNA and CDR2 YSLEER come from the germline V gene. This CDR3 contains 19 residues. CDR3 sequence (DNA): TGCGCCAGCAGCCAAGATAATTCCCCGTCCGCGGTCAGCTCCTACGAGCAGTACTTC. This codes for CASSQDNSPSAVSSYEQYF.

This clone turned up a few times. The CDR3 nucleotides read TGCGCCAGCAACCGGGACCCCGGGGGGATAGCCGGGGAGCTGTTTTTT. Amino acids: CASNRDPGGIAGELFF. The chain carries TRBV4-3 and TRBJ2-2, with TRBD2 matching 7 bases. The CDR3 is 16 amino acids. The ends lost 7 bases at V and 6 bases at J; junction bases unmatched: 14. In germline, CDR1 is LGHNA, CDR2 YSLEER.

The J gene is TRBJ2-5, the V gene TRBV27; D tentatively reads TRBD1 or TRBD2 (5 bases each). Trimming left V 6 bases short and J 5 bases short, with 19 bases between. The CDR3 loop spans 15 amino acids. Per germline, CDR1 MNHEY and CDR2 SMNVEV (reference sequence). CDR3 region: CASSPGEGASETQYF. In nucleotides, the CDR3 is TGTGCCAGCAGCCCCGGGGAAGGGGCGTCGGAGACCCAGTACTTC.

The rearrangement uses TRBV7-9 and TRBJ2-5; D is possibly TRBD2 (5 bases). Germline V lookup: CDR1 SEHNR, CDR2 FQNEAQ (reference sequence). V shed 5 bases and J shed 5 bases, with 15 bases lying between them. The CDR3 has 14 residues. The CDR3 coding sequence is TGTGCCAGCAGCCCTACTGGGCCGGGGGAGACCCAGTACTTC. It is translated as CASSPTGPGETQYF.

This clone was observed a handful of times. The chain links TRBV27 to TRBJ2-7; D is perhaps TRBD2 (5 bases). CDR3 length equals 14 residues. With 2 bases removed from V and 0 bases from J, the gap between germline ends came to 8 bases. Germline V gene sequence: CDR1 MNHEY, CDR2 SMNVEV (reference sequence). Here the CDR3 reads CASSLGGSSYEQYF. The CDR3 DNA reads as TGTGCCAGCAGTTTAGGTGGGAGCTCCTACGAGCAGTACTTC.

J is TRBJ2-3 and V is TRBV4-1, with TRBD1 as a possible D gene (5 bases). Trimming shortened V by 2 bases and J by 1 base, and 10 bases separated the two germline ends. Per the germline V gene, CDR1 is MGHRA and CDR2 is YSYEKL. CDR3 length equals 15 residues. CDR3 sequence (DNA): TGCGCCAGCAGCCAATCAAGGGGCGGCACAGATACGCAGTATTTT. Translated, it gives CASSQSRGGTDTQYF.

The J gene is TRBJ1-1, the V gene TRBV25-1; 8 bases fit TRBD1. Trimming removed 4 bases from V and 5 bases from J; junction bases left unmatched: 9. Germline V gene lookup returns CDR1 MGHDK and CDR2 SYGVNS. The CDR3 runs to 15 residues. The CDR3 region is CASSGGDRQKTEAFF. CDR3 nucleotide sequence: TGTGCCAGCAGTGGCGGGGACAGGCAGAAGACTGAAGCTTTCTTT.

This chain joins TRBV6-5 and TRBJ2-7, with unresolved D. This CDR3 region has 13 residues. Deletions cut 2 bases from V and 6 bases from J, with 11 bases between. CDR1 is MNHEY and CDR2 is SVGAGI in the germline V gene. The CDR3 is CASSYVAVGEQYF. Written as DNA, the CDR3 is TGTGCCAGCAGTTACGTCGCGGTGGGCGAGCAGTACTTC.

The rearrangement uses TRBV7-2 and TRBJ2-2; 8 bases fit TRBD1. Trimming removed 2 bases from V and 1 base from J; junction bases left unmatched: 3. The V gene's germline CDR1 is SGHTA and CDR2 FQGNSA. The CDR3 covers 16 residues. CDR3 coding DNA: TGTGCCAGCAGCTTAATCAGGGGGCGGAACACCGGGGAGCTGTTTTTT. Protein sequence: CASSLIRGRNTGELFF.

The CDR3 loop is CASSPLVAGWNEQFF. For the CDR3, the DNA is TGTGCCAGCTCACCTTTAGTAGCGGGGTGGAATGAGCAGTTCTTC. The J gene is TRBJ2-1, the V gene TRBV18; 8 bases fit TRBD2. The CDR3 consists of 15 residues. V gave up 3 bases and J gave up 7 bases; unmatched junction bases: 8. Germline CDR1 KGHSH, CDR2 LQKENI.